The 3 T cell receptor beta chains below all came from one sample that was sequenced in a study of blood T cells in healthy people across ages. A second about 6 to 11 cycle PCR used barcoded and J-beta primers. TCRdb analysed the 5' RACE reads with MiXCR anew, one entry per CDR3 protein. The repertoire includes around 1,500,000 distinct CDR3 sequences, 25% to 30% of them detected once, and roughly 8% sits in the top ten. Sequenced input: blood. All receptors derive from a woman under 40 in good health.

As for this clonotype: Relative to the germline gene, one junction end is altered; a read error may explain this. The CDR3 nucleotides read TGCGCCAGCAGCCCAATCCAGGGTACTGGGGCCAACGTCCAGACTTTC. Amino acids: CASSPIQGTGANVQTF. The chain couples TRBV4-3 to TRBJ2-6; perhaps TRBD1 as D (5 bases). CDR1 LGHNA and CDR2 YSLEER come from the germline V gene. The CDR3 runs to 16 residues.

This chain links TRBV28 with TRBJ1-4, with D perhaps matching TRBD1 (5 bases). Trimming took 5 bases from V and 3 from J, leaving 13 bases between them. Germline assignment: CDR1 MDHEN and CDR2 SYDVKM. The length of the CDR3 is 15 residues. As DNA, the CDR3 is TGTGCCAGCAGTCCCACGGGCAGGGCTAATGAAAAACTGTTTTTT. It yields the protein CASSPTGRANEKLFF.

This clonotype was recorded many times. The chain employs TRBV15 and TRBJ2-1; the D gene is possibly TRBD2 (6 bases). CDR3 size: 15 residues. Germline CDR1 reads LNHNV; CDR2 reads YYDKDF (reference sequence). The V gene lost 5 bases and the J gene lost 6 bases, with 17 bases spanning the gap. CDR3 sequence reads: CATSGRFIGGNEQFF. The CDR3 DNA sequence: TGTGCCACCAGCGGTCGTTTCATCGGGGGCAATGAGCAGTTCTTC.